The 23 T cell receptor beta chains reported below all come from one sample, sequenced in a study of molecular identifiers for immune sequencing clone quantification. One entry per CDR3 protein results from TCRdb running MiXCR on the PCR reads. The sample consists of 350,000 or so distinct CDR3 sequences, about a fifth of them appearing once. Sequenced input: naive CD8+ T cells from blood, with Jurkat cell RNA spiked in. Stated subset: FACS-sorted CD8+CD4-CCR7+CD45RA+ naive T cells. The receptors shown here come from a human donor in good health. Some libraries in this study had Jurkat cell RNA spiked in.

This clonotype was seen only a few times. A much larger clone differs from this one at a single base, so this may be a read error. The J gene is TRBJ2-5, the V gene TRBV6-1; D is ambiguous. Per the germline V gene, CDR1 is MNHNS and CDR2 is SASEGT. The CDR3 totals 13 residues. The CDR3 DNA reads TGTGCCGGCAGCCCAGAGAACCAAGAGACCCAGTACTTC. This codes for CAGSPENQETQYF.

This clonotype was counted ten times or more. The chain uses TRBV15 and TRBJ2-3, with D unclear. With 5 bases removed from V and 0 bases from J, the gap between germline ends came to 9 bases. Germline assignment: CDR1 LNHNV and CDR2 YYDKDF (reference sequence). The CDR3 is made up of 14 amino acids. The CDR3 is CATSRATSTDTQYF. In nucleotides, the CDR3 is TGTGCCACCAGCCGCGCGACTAGCACAGATACGCAGTATTTT.

The chain is built from TRBV30 and TRBJ2-3; no clear D. Germline V gene data show CDR1 as GTSNPN and CDR2 as SVGIG (reference sequence). Trimming removed 0 bases at V and 0 bases at J, with 10 bases between. The CDR3 spans 15 residues. The CDR3, as DNA: TGTGCCTGGAGTGTTTGGGGTTCTAGCACAGATACGCAGTATTTT. Its protein is CAWSVWGSSTDTQYF.

This clonotype was detected ten times or more. In DNA form, the CDR3 reads TGTGCCAGCACAGCGAGTCGACTAGCGGGGGACGAGCAGTACTTC. The encoded protein is CASTASRLAGDEQYF. The chain employs TRBV6-5 and TRBJ2-7, with 12 nucleotides matching TRBD2. CDR3 size: 15 residues. V shed 7 bases, J shed 5 bases, and the junction held 9 bases outside the gene matches. Germline V gene sequence: CDR1 MNHEY, CDR2 SVGAGI.

The sample holds many counts of this clonotype. The rearrangement joins TRBV7-8 to TRBJ2-3; 7 bases match TRBD2. Germline V gives CDR1 SGHVS, CDR2 FQNEAQ. The CDR3 totals 16 residues. Trimming removed 5 bases from V and 4 bases from J; junction bases left unmatched: 12. DNA of the CDR3: TGTGCCAGCAGCCCCTTCGGGCGGGGGATGGCAGATACGCAGTATTTT. It translates to CASSPFGRGMADTQYF.

This clonotype was picked up a small number of times. The chain joins TRBV30 to TRBJ2-1; 13 positions agree with TRBD2. The V segment lost 2 bases and the J segment 8 bases; nucleotides outside the gene matches: 3. Germline V lookup: CDR1 GTSNPN, CDR2 SVGIG (reference sequence). The CDR3 spans 14 residues. CDR3 sequence: CAWSWTSGSDEQFF. CDR3 sequence (DNA): TGTGCCTGGAGTTGGACTAGCGGGAGCGATGAGCAGTTCTTC.

At least ten counts were recorded for this clonotype. V is TRBV6-5 and J is TRBJ2-5; TRBD2 aligns across 8 bases. Germline values: CDR1 MNHEY, CDR2 SVGAGI. CDR3 length equals 14 residues. With V trimmed by 6 bases and J by 1 base, 4 bases remained unmatched. This chain's CDR3 is CASRSTSGQETQYF. The CDR3 DNA reads TGTGCCAGCAGATCAACTAGCGGCCAAGAGACCCAGTACTTC.

This clonotype showed up just a few times. The germline gene is not matched at one end of the junction; a read error may be the cause. J is TRBJ2-3 and V is TRBV7-6; D is possibly TRBD1 (6 bases). The CDR3 runs to 15 residues. In germline, CDR1 is SGHVS, CDR2 FNYEAQ. The CDR3 nucleotides read TGTGCCAGCAGCTTCCGGGACACAAGCACAGATGCGCAGTATTTT. Translating gives CASSFRDTSTDAQYF.

This chain connects TRBV7-2 to TRBJ1-1; D is unresolved. There are 14 residues in the CDR3. The germline CDR1 and CDR2 sequences are SGHTA and FQGNSA. Between the trimmed V and J ends, which lost 1 base and 3 bases, there was a span of 9 bases. This CDR3 reads CASSLVTMDTEAFF. The CDR3 nucleotides read TGTGCCAGCAGCTTAGTAACGATGGACACTGAAGCTTTCTTT.

This clonotype was counted many times. The V and J genes are TRBV19 and TRBJ2-3; no firm D call. This CDR3 is 15 amino acids long. Per germline, CDR1 LNHDA and CDR2 SQIVND (reference sequence). Trimming took 7 bases from V and 5 from J, leaving 19 bases between them. CDR3 sequence reads: CASKATAARGDTQYF. The CDR3 DNA reads TGTGCCAGTAAGGCGACGGCAGCGCGTGGAGATACGCAGTATTTT.

Many counts were recorded for this clonotype. The rearrangement joins TRBV12-5 to TRBJ2-1, with D tentatively TRBD1 (5 bases). CDR1 LGHNT and CDR2 FRNRAP come from the germline V gene. V lost 3 bases to trimming and J lost 8 bases, with 17 bases between them. CDR3 length: 15 amino acids. The chain's CDR3 is CASGFSRVGRYEQFF. CDR3 in DNA: TGTGCTAGTGGTTTTTCCAGGGTGGGTAGGTATGAGCAGTTCTTC.

This clonotype was counted ten times or more. The rearrangement uses TRBV20-1 and TRBJ2-7; the match to TRBD2 covers 10 bases. This CDR3 has 14 residues. Per the germline V gene, CDR1 is DFQATT and CDR2 is SNEGSKA (reference sequence). V was pared by 1 base and J by 2 bases, with 2 bases of the junction left unmatched. The CDR3 sequence: CSARAGTSAYEQYF. The CDR3 nucleotides read TGCAGTGCTAGAGCGGGGACTAGCGCCTACGAGCAGTACTTC.

This clonotype has a count of ten or more. The chain recombines TRBV4-1 with TRBJ2-3; 9 bases are a match to TRBD2. Germline V gene lookup returns CDR1 MGHRA and CDR2 YSYEKL. The V and J ends lost 3 bases and 7 bases, in that order; junction bases with no gene match: 11. The length of the CDR3 is 16 residues. CDR3: CASSQIRTSETNTQYF. CDR3 sequence (DNA): TGCGCCAGCAGCCAGATAAGGACTAGCGAGACAAATACGCAGTATTTT.

Comment on this clonotype: This may arise from a read error, as a much more abundant clone is one base away. The rearrangement links TRBV2 to TRBJ2-7, with D perhaps TRBD1 or TRBD2 (5 bases each). The CDR3 extends over 14 amino acids. Germline V gene sequence: CDR1 SNHLY, CDR2 FYNNEI. The CDR3 protein is CTSTGTVMLYEQYF. DNA for the CDR3: TGTACCAGCACCGGGACGGTGATGCTTTACGAGCAGTACTTC.

This clonotype has a single count. A much larger clone differs by one base, so this may be a read error. The CDR3 spells CASSAGLGEKLFF. Written as DNA, the CDR3 is TGTGCCAGCAGCGCAGGTTTGGGCGAAAAACTGTTTTTT. The chain recombines TRBV9 with TRBJ1-4; D remains unclear. Germline loops: CDR1 SGDLS, CDR2 YYNGEE. CDR3 size: 13 residues. V was pared by 3 bases and J by 8 bases, with 11 bases between.

This clonotype was seen at least ten times. The chain recombines TRBV29-1 with TRBJ1-1, with 8 bases lining up with TRBD1. The V gene's germline CDR1 is SQVTM and CDR2 ANQGSEA. J was trimmed by 0 bases and V by 7 bases; bases with no gene match: 4. The CDR3 is 13 residues long. The CDR3 is CSGTGPMNTEAFF. CDR3 nucleotides: TGCAGCGGGACAGGGCCGATGAACACTGAAGCTTTCTTT.

In this sample, this clonotype turned up many times. The rearrangement uses TRBV27 and TRBJ1-1; tentatively, D is TRBD1 (5 bases). The germline V and J ends were trimmed by 5 bases and 4 bases, with 17 bases remaining between them. From germline, CDR1 is MNHEY and CDR2 SMNVEV (reference sequence). The CDR3 is 15 amino acids. CDR3 bases: TGTGCCAGCAGTACATTCCTGCTGGGGGGCACTGAAGCTTTCTTT. Its protein product is CASSTFLLGGTEAFF.

This chain links TRBV19 with TRBJ2-6, with 8 bases aligning to TRBD1. The CDR3 runs to 18 residues. CDR1 LNHDA and CDR2 SQIVND come from the germline V gene (reference sequence). V shed 3 bases and J 0 bases; nucleotides not matched to a gene: 7. This chain's CDR3 is CASSIPGTGPSGANVLTF. The CDR3 DNA sequence: TGTGCCAGTAGTATCCCAGGGACAGGCCCCTCTGGGGCCAACGTCCTGACTTTC.

This clonotype was seen a handful of times. The chain recombines TRBV27 with TRBJ1-1, with D possibly being TRBD1 (6 bases). Germline values: CDR1 MNHEY, CDR2 SMNVEV (reference sequence). V was clipped by 4 bases and J by 3 bases, with 12 bases between them. This CDR3 is 14 amino acids long. The CDR3: CASSSYREDTEAFF. The CDR3 nucleotides are TGTGCCAGCAGTTCCTACAGGGAGGACACTGAAGCTTTCTTT.

V and J are TRBV7-3 and TRBJ2-1; TRBD1 or TRBD2 may be the D gene (5 bases each). Germline CDR1 reads SGHTA; CDR2 reads FQGTGA. V was trimmed by 5 bases and J by 7 bases, leaving 18 bases between them. CDR3 length: 15 amino acids. The chain's CDR3 is CASSHSGASSNEQFF. The CDR3 DNA sequence: TGTGCCAGCAGCCACTCCGGGGCTAGTAGTAATGAGCAGTTCTTC.

This clonotype was picked up many times. The chain links TRBV6-5 to TRBJ2-7; D might be TRBD1 or TRBD2, each matching 5 bases. Germline CDR1 is MNHEY and CDR2 is SVGAGI. Trimming cost V 0 bases and J 5 bases, with 11 bases left between them. This CDR3 contains 14 residues. The CDR3 DNA sequence: TGTGCCAGCAGTTACTCGGGACGTGGTAACGAGCAGTACTTC. Amino acid sequence: CASSYSGRGNEQYF.

This clonotype was found many times. The chain uses TRBV6-5 and TRBJ1-1, with D unresolved. Trimming removed 0 bases at V and 3 bases at J, with 8 bases between. Germline V gene data show CDR1 as MNHEY and CDR2 as SVGAGI. The CDR3 loop spans 14 amino acids. The CDR3 loop reads CASSYSRPDTEAFF. The CDR3 bases are TGTGCCAGCAGTTACTCGAGACCGGACACTGAAGCTTTCTTT.

This clonotype came up many times. V is TRBV20-1 and J is TRBJ2-7, with D unclear. From germline, CDR1 is DFQATT and CDR2 SNEGSKA (reference sequence). The CDR3 consists of 17 residues. Trimming shortened V by 1 base and J by 5 bases, and 24 bases separated the two germline ends. The CDR3 is CSARGLGTQTPWNEQYF. CDR3 nucleotides: TGCAGTGCTAGAGGCCTGGGTACCCAAACCCCTTGGAACGAGCAGTACTTC.